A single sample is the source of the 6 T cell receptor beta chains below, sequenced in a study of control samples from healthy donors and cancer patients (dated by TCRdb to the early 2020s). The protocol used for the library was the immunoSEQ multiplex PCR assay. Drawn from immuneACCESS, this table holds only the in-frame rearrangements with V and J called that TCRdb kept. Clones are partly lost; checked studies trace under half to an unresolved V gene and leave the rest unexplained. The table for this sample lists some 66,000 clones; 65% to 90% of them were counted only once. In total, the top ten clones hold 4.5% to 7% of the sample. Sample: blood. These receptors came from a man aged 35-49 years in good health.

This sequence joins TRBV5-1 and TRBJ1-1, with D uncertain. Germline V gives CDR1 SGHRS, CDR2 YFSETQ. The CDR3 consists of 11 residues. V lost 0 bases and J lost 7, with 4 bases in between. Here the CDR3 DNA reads TGCGCCAGCAGCTTGGGGCTTGAAGCTTTCTTT. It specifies CASSLGLEAFF.

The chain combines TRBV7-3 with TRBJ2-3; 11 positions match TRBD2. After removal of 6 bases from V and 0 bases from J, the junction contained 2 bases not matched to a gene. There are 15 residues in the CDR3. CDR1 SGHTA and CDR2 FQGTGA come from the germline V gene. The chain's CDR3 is CASRSSGGSTDTQYF. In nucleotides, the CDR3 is TGTGCCAGCAGGTCTAGCGGGGGGAGCACAGATACGCAGTATTTT.

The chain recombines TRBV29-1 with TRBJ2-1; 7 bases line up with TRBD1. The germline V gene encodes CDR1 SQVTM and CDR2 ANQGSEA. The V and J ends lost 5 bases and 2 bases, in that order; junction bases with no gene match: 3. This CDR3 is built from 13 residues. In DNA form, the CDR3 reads TGCAGCGTTCGGGGACAGACCTACAATGAGCAGTTCTTC. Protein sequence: CSVRGQTYNEQFF.

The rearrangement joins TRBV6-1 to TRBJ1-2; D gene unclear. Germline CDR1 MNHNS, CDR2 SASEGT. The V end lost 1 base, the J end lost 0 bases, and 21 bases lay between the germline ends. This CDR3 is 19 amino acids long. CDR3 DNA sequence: TGTGCCAGCAGTGAAGATCCCCGCGACTTTCACGGAACTAACTATGGCTACACCTTC. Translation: CASSEDPRDFHGTNYGYTF.

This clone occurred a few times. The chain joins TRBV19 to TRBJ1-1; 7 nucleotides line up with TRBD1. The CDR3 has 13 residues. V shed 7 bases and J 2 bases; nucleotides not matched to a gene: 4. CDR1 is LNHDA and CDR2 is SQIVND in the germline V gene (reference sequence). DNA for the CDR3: TGTGCCAGTACGGGACAGAGAAACACTGAAGCTTTCTTT. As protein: CASTGQRNTEAFF.

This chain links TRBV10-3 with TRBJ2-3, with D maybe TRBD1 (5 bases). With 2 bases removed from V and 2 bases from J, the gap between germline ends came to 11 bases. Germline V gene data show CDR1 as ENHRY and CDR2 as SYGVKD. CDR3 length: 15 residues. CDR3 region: CAISEETGLTDTQYF. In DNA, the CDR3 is TGTGCCATCAGTGAGGAAACAGGCCTCACAGATACGCAGTATTTT.